A single sample is the source of the 17 T cell receptor beta chains below, sequenced in a study of blood T cell repertoires in COVID-19. Profiling relied on immunoSEQ multiplex PCR, and the TCRdb table lists in-frame clones only, not all of them. The sample lists 100,000 or so clones; approximately 80% were seen once. Input material: peripheral blood. These receptors came from a man in his 60s with acute or convalescent COVID-19.

This sequence joins TRBV12-3 or TRBV12-4 and TRBJ2-7, with TRBD1 matching 8 bases. Unmatched junction bases numbered 3, after V lost 5 bases and J lost 6 bases. The CDR3 has 12 amino acids. CDR3 coding DNA: TGTGCCAGCAGTAATACAGGGGGCGAGCAGTACGTC. It yields the protein CASSNTGGEQYV.

The rearrangement uses TRBV19 and TRBJ1-3; 7 nucleotides agree with TRBD1. The CDR3 extends over 16 amino acids. V dropped 3 bases and J dropped 2; count of bases not matched to a gene: 7. Germline V gene data show CDR1 as LNHDA and CDR2 as SQIVND (reference sequence). Here the CDR3 reads CASSMRQGRPGNTIYF. For the CDR3, the DNA is TGTGCCAGTAGTATGAGACAGGGAAGGCCTGGAAACACCATATATTTT. Complete variable domain (other parts from reference TRBV19 and TRBJ1-3): DGGITQSPKYLFRKEGQNVTLSCEQNLNHDAMYWYRQDPGQGLRLIYYSQIVNDFQKGDIAEGYSVSREKKESFPLTVTSAQKNPTAFYLCASSMRQGRPGNTIYFGEGSWLTVV.

The rearrangement links TRBV3-1 (or the pseudogene TRBV3-2) to TRBJ2-1, with 8 positions matching TRBD1. Germline CDR1 LGHDT, CDR2 YNNKEL (reference sequence). The CDR3 sequence is 15 residues long. Unmatched junction bases numbered 7, after V lost 1 base and J lost 8 bases. CDR3 residues: CASSQGQGAGYEQFF. CDR3 nucleotides: TGTGCCAGCAGCCAAGGGCAGGGGGCAGGTTATGAGCAGTTCTTC.

The chain combines TRBV6-6 with TRBJ1-3; D is unclear. The CDR3 covers 15 residues. Germline-derived CDR1 and CDR2 are MNHNY and SVGAGI (reference sequence). V gave up 5 bases and J gave up 2 bases, with 13 bases separating them. CDR3 residues: CASSRTGGAGNTIYF. In DNA form, the CDR3 reads TGTGCCAGCAGTCGAACCGGCGGGGCTGGAAACACCATATATTTT.

The chain links TRBV6-6 to TRBJ1-5, with D perhaps matching TRBD1 (6 bases). Germline V gene data show CDR1 as MNHNY and CDR2 as SVGAGI (reference sequence). V was clipped by 2 bases and J by 7 bases, with 15 bases between them. This CDR3 has 15 amino acids. The CDR3 sequence is CASSYPGQLGQPQHF. Written as DNA, the CDR3 is TGTGCCAGCAGTTACCCCGGACAGTTGGGCCAGCCCCAGCATTTT.

V usage is TRBV3-1 (or the pseudogene TRBV3-2) and J usage is TRBJ1-1; D not certain. V dropped 1 base and J dropped 1 base, with 10 bases sitting between them. From germline, CDR1 is LGHDT and CDR2 YNNKEL (reference sequence). The CDR3 sequence is 15 residues long. CDR3 DNA sequence: TGTGCCAGCAGCCAAGGGGCAGCCAAGAACACTGAAGCTTTCTTT. Residues: CASSQGAAKNTEAFF.

The chain has TRBV30 and TRBJ1-2; D is unresolved. With 1 base removed from V and 11 bases from J, the gap between germline ends came to 20 bases. The CDR3 is made up of 14 amino acids. The V gene's germline CDR1 is GTSNPN and CDR2 SVGIG (reference sequence). The CDR3 DNA reads TGTGCCTGGAGTGGTAATGTCAAGTTTCCCCGGTACACCTTC. It translates to CAWSGNVKFPRYTF.

This clone was counted a single time. V gene TRBV13 combines with J gene TRBJ2-7; TRBD1 is a possible D gene (7 bases). V was clipped by 2 bases and J by 0 bases, with 8 bases between them. The CDR3 consists of 14 residues. CDR1 is PRHDT and CDR2 is FYEKMQ in the germline V gene (reference sequence). CDR3 amino acids: CASSLQGGSYEQYF. For the CDR3, the DNA is TGTGCCAGCAGCTTACAGGGGGGCTCCTACGAGCAGTACTTC.

The genes are TRBV18 and TRBJ1-1; 8 positions agree with TRBD1. The V gene end was trimmed by 1 base and the J gene end by 6 bases; junction bases not matched to a gene: 10. The length of the CDR3 is 16 residues. Germline loops: CDR1 KGHSH, CDR2 LQKENI. CDR3 sequence: CASSPLKVQGVSEAFF. The CDR3 DNA is TGTGCCAGCTCACCACTGAAGGTACAGGGGGTCTCTGAAGCTTTCTTT.

This clone has only a few counts. The chain joins TRBV6-5 to TRBJ1-5; 7 nucleotides match TRBD1. Germline V gene lookup returns CDR1 MNHEY and CDR2 SVGAGI. The CDR3 has 13 amino acids. The trim removed 5 bases at V and 6 bases at J, leaving 4 bases unmatched. CDR3 coding DNA: TGTGCCAGCAGTCTTACAGGGGTTCAGCCCCAGCATTTT. It yields the protein CASSLTGVQPQHF.

The V and J genes are TRBV18 and TRBJ2-7; 7 positions match TRBD1. The CDR3 is made up of 16 amino acids. CDR1 and CDR2 from the germline V gene are KGHSH and LQKENI. V lost 1 base and J lost 7; bases outside the gene matches: 13. Here the CDR3 reads CASSPRWGRGIGEQYF. Here the CDR3 DNA reads TGTGCCAGCTCACCACGTTGGGGCAGGGGGATAGGGGAGCAGTACTTC.

The chain combines TRBV30 with TRBJ2-6; a possible D gene is TRBD2 (6 bases). V was clipped by 7 bases and J by 1 base, with 14 bases between them. The CDR3 extends over 15 amino acids. In germline, CDR1 is GTSNPN, CDR2 SVGIG (reference sequence). Here the CDR3 DNA reads TGTGCCTCCTCGATGGGGGGATCTGGGGCCAACGTCCTGACTTTC. This codes for CASSMGGSGANVLTF.

This clone was observed a handful of times. V gene TRBV30 combines with J gene TRBJ1-2; D not certain. Germline-derived CDR1 and CDR2 are GTSNPN and SVGIG (reference sequence). V gave up 3 bases and J gave up 4 bases, with 9 bases separating them. CDR3 length: 12 amino acids. Here the CDR3 DNA reads TGTGCCTGGAGCGGTACTACCTATGGCTACACCTTC. Translation gives CAWSGTTYGYTF.

A word on this clone: An end of the junction differs from the germline gene, which may be a read error. The same CDR3 arises from other DNA sequences in this sample as well. This chain joins TRBV30 and TRBJ1-2, with a weak D call TRBD1 (6 bases). This CDR3 has 14 amino acids. Germline loops: CDR1 GTSNPN, CDR2 SVGIG (reference sequence). CDR3: CAWDNRATNYGYTF. The CDR3 coding sequence is TGTGCCTGGGACAACAGGGCCACTAACTATGGCTACACTTTC.

In its sample, this clone was seen many times. V and J are TRBV10-1 and TRBJ1-1, with D perhaps matching TRBD1 (5 bases). The CDR3 length is 13 residues. Germline V lookup: CDR1 WNHNN, CDR2 SYGVQD (reference sequence). The germline V and J ends were trimmed by 6 bases and 1 base, with 9 bases remaining between them. This CDR3 reads CASRTDENTEAFF. Here the CDR3 DNA reads TGCGCCAGCAGGACAGACGAGAACACTGAAGCTTTCTTT.

This chain joins TRBV5-5 and TRBJ2-3; 12 nucleotides agree with TRBD2. The CDR3 has 15 amino acids. CDR1 and CDR2 from the germline V gene are SGHKS and YYEKEE (reference sequence). The V segment lost 1 base and the J segment 7 bases; nucleotides outside the gene matches: 4. CDR3 coding DNA: TGTGCCAGCAGCTTGCGGACTAGCGGGGAAAATACGCAGTATTTT. Its protein is CASSLRTSGENTQYF.

The CDR3 sequence: CSVVGGNTEAFF. CDR3 coding DNA: TGCAGCGTTGTCGGGGGGAACACTGAAGCTTTCTTT. The rearrangement uses TRBV29-1 and TRBJ1-1; D perhaps matches TRBD1 (5 bases). The CDR3 totals 12 residues. V was clipped by 4 bases and J by 1 base, with 7 bases between them. The germline gives CDR1 SQVTM, CDR2 ANQGSEA.